The clone carrying this T cell receptor beta chain was counted only a few times. Its cognate antigen is unknown. The germline gives CDR1 SEHNR, CDR2 FQNEAQ (reference sequence). This CDR3 contains 14 residues. V shed 3 bases, J shed 5 bases, and the junction held 1 base outside the gene matches. The data were taken from a study of STAT5B mutations in CD4+ large granular lymphocyte leukemia. Study summary: When available, cryopreserved cells underwent CD8+ depletion before CD4+ selection.

Study conclusions and caveats: Data were not HLA-matched across samples. CD4-sorted patient repertoires seemed more clonal than healthy CD4+ repertoires.

In the authors' workflow: A productive frequency of 2.59 x 10-5 was the lowest detectable. Profiled with immunoSEQ multiplex PCR; TCRdb holds only in-frame clones, not every one. Clonal size and the V and J genes are those of that table, whereas D and trimming came from the DNA. Altogether thousands of clones are present, less than 80% being singletons, with the ten largest covering under 2%. The receptor was derived from a woman in her 70s with CD4+ T-cell large granular lymphocyte leukemia. The material sequenced was PBMCs. J is TRBJ1-4 and V is TRBV7-9; TRBD1 aligns across 9 bases. For the CDR3, the DNA is TGTGCCAGCAGCTTCGGACAGGGGAATGAAAAACTGTTTTTT. Its protein is CASSFGQGNEKLFF.